This TCR beta chain was recorded in a study of identical twins. The CDR3 runs to 17 residues. Trimming removed 0 bases from V and 1 base from J, with 12 bases in between. Per germline, CDR1 MNHEY and CDR2 SVGEGT. Via MiXCR, TCRdb re-called the 5' RACE reads, giving one row per CDR3 protein. The sample carries 410,000 or so distinct CDR3 sequences, about 18% recorded once. Sequences were obtained from naive T cells sorted from blood. The receptor was derived from a man aged 50-60 years in good health. V and J are TRBV6-2 or TRBV6-3 and TRBJ2-2, with TRBD2 as a possible D gene (6 bases). This CDR3 reads CASSYSSLARNTGELFF. The DNA for the CDR3 is TGTGCCAGCAGTTACTCCAGCCTAGCGCGGAACACCGGGGAGCTGTTTTTT.